A selection of T cell receptor beta chains follows, all from one sample in a study of CD8 T cells in Susac syndrome. Each CDR3 protein is one row after TCRdb ran MiXCR on the immunoSEQ multiplex PCR reads. The sample lists some 190,000 distinct CDR3 sequences; approximately 95% were seen once. Sequenced sample: CD4+ T cells from PBMCs. Receptor source: a human donor in good health. Both conserved end residues are part of each CDR3. D genes are given only for firm matches. The size of a clone is reported for some rows only, either as once, few or many, or as a class for expanded clones.

clone_size d_call v_call cdr3_aa
NA NA TRBV4-3 CASSQEVLGNTIYF
once TRBD2 TRBV6-6 CASSYLGVAGTGELFF
NA NA TRBV20-1 CSARRPGNQPQHF
NA TRBD1 TRBV6-4 CASSGIRTGTGYTF
NA NA TRBV5-4 CASRGPRVGTEAFF
NA NA TRBV5-4 CASSPDSSSYNSPLHF
NA NA TRBV29-1 CSDAGAQSTDTQYF
once NA TRBV13 CASSGLSPLHF
once TRBD1 TRBV19 CASSPRGTGARYGGLYF
NA NA TRBV25-1 CASSEYGVTRAQHF
few NA TRBV6-6 CASRVNTEAFF
NA TRBD1 TRBV29-1 CSVLTGGGETQYF
NA TRBD2 TRBV15 CATSRGGTSGGEQFF
NA TRBD1 TRBV7-7 CASSTGQGAEQYF
few NA TRBV7-2 CASSFGGKETQYF
NA NA TRBV5-1 CASSLTGPRYNSPLHF
NA NA TRBV7-8 CASSTPVTGLGFTEAFF
NA NA TRBV13 CASSLSRRNTEAFF
NA NA TRBV3-1 CASSRGHSEQPQHF
NA TRBD1 TRBV4-2 CASSQADRAVEKLFF
NA NA TRBV19 CASSPGTGNTIYF
NA TRBD2 TRBV28 CATVDSGVQETQYF
NA NA TRBV12-5 CASGLATGTDTQYF
NA TRBD2 TRBV9 CASSVAPGGGKNIQYF